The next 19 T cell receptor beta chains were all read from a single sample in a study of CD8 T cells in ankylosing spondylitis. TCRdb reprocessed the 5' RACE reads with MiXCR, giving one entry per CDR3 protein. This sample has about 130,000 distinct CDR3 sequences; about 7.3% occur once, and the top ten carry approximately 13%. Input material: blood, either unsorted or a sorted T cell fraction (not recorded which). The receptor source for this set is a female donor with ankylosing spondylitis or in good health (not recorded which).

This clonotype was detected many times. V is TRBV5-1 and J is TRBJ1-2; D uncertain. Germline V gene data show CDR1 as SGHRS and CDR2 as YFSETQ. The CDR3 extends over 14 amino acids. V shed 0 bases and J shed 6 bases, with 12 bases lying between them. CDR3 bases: TGCGCCAGCAGCTTGGTAGAGGGTGTGGATGGCTACACCTTC. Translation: CASSLVEGVDGYTF. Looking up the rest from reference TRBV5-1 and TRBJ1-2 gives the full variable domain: KAGVTQTPRYLIKTRGQQVTLSCSPISGHRSVSWYQQTPGQGLQFLFEYFSETQRNKGNFPGRFSGRQFSNSRSEMNVSTLELGDSALYLCASSLVEGVDGYTFGSGTRLTVV.

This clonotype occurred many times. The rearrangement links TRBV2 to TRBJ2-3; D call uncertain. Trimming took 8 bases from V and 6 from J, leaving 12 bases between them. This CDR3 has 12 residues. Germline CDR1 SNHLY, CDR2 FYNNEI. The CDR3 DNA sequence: TGTGCCAGCGGCCGGCGGACGGATACGCAGTATTTT. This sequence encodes CASGRRTDTQYF. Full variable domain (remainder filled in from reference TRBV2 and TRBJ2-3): EPEVTQTPSHQVTQMGQEVILRCVPISNHLYFYWYRQILGQKVEFLVSFYNNEISEKSEIFDDQFSVERPDGSNFTLKIRSTKLEDSAMYFCASGRRTDTQYFGPGTRLTVL.

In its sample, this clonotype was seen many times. Here the CDR3 reads CSARAGGVTDTQYF. CDR3 nucleotide sequence: TGCAGTGCTAGGGCGGGGGGGGTCACAGATACGCAGTATTTT. The chain links TRBV20-1 to TRBJ2-3, with 9 bases that match TRBD2. Germline V gene lookup returns CDR1 DFQATT and CDR2 SNEGSKA (reference sequence). This CDR3 comprises 14 residues. With V trimmed by 3 bases and J by 2 bases, 3 bases remained unmatched.

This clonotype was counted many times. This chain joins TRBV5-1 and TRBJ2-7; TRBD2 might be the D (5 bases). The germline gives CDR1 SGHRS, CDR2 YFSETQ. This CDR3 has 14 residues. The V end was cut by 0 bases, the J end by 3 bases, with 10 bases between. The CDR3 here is CASSLVSGSYEQYF. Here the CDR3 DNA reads TGCGCCAGCAGCTTGGTGTCTGGGAGCTACGAGCAGTACTTC.

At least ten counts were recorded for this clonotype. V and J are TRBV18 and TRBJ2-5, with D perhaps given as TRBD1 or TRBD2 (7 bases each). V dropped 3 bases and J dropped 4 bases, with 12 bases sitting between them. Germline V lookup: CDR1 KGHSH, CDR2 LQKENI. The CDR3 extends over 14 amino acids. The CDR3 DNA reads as TGTGCCAGCTCACCGACAGGGAGGGGAGAGACCCAGTACTTC. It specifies CASSPTGRGETQYF. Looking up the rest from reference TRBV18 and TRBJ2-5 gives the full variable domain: NAGVMQNPRHLVRRRGQEARLRCSPMKGHSHVYWYRQLPEEGLKFMVYLQKENIIDESGMPKERFSAEFPKEGPSILRIQQVVRGDSAAYFCASSPTGRGETQYFGPGTRLLVL.

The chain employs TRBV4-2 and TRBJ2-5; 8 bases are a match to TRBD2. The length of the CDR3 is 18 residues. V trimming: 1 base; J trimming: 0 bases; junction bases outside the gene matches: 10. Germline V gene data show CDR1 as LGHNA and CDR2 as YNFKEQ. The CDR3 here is CASSQGDKGGGYQETQYF. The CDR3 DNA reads TGTGCCAGCAGCCAAGGGGATAAGGGCGGGGGGTACCAAGAGACCCAGTACTTC.

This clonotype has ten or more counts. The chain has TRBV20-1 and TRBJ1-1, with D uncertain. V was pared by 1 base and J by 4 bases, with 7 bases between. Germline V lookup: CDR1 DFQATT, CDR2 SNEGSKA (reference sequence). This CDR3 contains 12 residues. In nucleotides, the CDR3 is TGCAGTGCTAGAGTTGGAGGCACTGAAGCTTTCTTT. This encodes CSARVGGTEAFF.

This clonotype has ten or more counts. This CDR3 is CASRQLDRTSTDTQYF. The CDR3 nucleotides read TGTGCCAGCAGGCAATTGGACAGAACTAGCACAGATACGCAGTATTTT. This chain joins TRBV21-1 and TRBJ2-3; the table's D call TRBD1 went unverified against the DNA. TRBV21-1 is designated a pseudogene. The CDR3 runs 16 residues.

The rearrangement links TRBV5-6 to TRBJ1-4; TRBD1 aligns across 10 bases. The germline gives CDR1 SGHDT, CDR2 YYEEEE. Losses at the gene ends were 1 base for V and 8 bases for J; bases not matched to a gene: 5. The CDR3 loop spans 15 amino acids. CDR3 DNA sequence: TGTGCCAGCAGCTTGTTGGGGACAGGGGCGGAAAAACTGTTTTTT. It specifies CASSLLGTGAEKLFF. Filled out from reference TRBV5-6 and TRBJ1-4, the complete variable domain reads DAGVTQSPTHLIKTRGQQVTLRCSPKSGHDTVSWYQQALGQGPQFIFQYYEEEERQRGNFPDRFSGHQFPNYSSELNVNALLLGDSALYLCASSLLGTGAEKLFFGSGTQLSVL.

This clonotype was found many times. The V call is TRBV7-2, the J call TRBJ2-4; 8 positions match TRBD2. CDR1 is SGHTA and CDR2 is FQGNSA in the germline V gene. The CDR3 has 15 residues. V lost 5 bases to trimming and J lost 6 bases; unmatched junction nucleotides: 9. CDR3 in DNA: TGTGCCAGCAGCCCGGAGGCGGGGGGAGCAAACATTCAGTACTTC. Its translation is CASSPEAGGANIQYF. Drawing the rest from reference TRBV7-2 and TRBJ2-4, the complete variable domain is GAGVSQSPSNKVTEKGKDVELRCDPISGHTALYWYRQSLGQGLEFLIYFQGNSAPDKSGLPSDRFSAERTGGSVSTLTIQRTQQEDSAVYLCASSPEAGGANIQYFGAGTRLSVL.

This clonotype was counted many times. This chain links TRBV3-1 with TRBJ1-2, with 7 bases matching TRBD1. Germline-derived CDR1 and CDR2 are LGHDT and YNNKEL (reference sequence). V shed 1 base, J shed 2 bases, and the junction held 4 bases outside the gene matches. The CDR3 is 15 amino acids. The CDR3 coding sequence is TGTGCCAGCAGCCAAGCGGGACAGAAGAACTATGGCTACACCTTC. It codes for CASSQAGQKNYGYTF.

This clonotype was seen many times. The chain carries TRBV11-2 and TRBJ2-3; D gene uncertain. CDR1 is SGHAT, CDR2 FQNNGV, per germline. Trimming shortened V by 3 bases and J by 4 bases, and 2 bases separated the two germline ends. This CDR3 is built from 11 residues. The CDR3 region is CASSFADTQYF. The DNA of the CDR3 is TGTGCCAGCAGCTTTGCAGATACGCAGTATTTT. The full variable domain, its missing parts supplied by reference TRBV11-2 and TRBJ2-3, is EAGVAQSPRYKIIEKRQSVAFWCNPISGHATLYWYQQILGQGPKLLIQFQNNGVVDDSQLPKDRFSAERLKGVDSTLKIQPAKLEDSAVYLCASSFADTQYFGPGTRLTVL.

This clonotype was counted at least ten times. The CDR3 nucleotides read TGCAGCGTTGAAGATAGGACAGGGACCTATGGCTACACCTTC. Its translation: CSVEDRTGTYGYTF. The chain joins TRBV29-1 to TRBJ1-2; 8 nucleotides match TRBD1. The CDR3 covers 14 residues. Germline values: CDR1 SQVTM, CDR2 ANQGSEA. With V trimmed by 0 bases and J by 4 bases, 4 bases remained unmatched.

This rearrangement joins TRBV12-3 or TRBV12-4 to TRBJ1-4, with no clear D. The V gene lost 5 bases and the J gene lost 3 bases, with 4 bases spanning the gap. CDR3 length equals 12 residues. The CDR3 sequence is CASSRPNEKLFF. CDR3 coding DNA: TGTGCCAGCAGTCGACCTAATGAAAAACTGTTTTTT.

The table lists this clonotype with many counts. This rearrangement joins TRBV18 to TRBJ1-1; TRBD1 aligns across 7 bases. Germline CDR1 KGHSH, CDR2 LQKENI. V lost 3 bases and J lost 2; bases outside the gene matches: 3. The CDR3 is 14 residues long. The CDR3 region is CASSPGQTNTEAFF. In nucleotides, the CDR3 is TGTGCCAGCTCACCGGGACAGACCAACACTGAAGCTTTCTTT.

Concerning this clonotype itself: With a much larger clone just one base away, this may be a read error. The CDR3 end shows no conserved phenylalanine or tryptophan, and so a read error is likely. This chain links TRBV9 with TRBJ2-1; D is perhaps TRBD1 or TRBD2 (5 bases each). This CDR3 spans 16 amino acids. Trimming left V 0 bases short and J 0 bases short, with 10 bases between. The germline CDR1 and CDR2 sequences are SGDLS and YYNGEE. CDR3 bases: TGTGCCAGCAGCGTAGACGGGGCCGGCTCCTACAATGAGCAGTTCGTC. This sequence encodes CASSVDGAGSYNEQFV.

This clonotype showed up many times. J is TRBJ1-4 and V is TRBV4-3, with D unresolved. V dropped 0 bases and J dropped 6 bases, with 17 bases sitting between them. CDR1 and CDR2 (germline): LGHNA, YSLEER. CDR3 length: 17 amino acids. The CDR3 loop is CASSQDSLVGTDEKLFF. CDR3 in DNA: TGCGCCAGCAGCCAAGACTCCCTGGTGGGAACGGATGAAAAACTGTTTTTT.

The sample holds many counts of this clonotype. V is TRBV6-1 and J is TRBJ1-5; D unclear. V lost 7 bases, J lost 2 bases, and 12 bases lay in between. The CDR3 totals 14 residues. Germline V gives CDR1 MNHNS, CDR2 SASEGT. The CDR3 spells CASTLGLGNQPQHF. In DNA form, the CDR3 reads TGTGCCAGCACCCTTGGGTTGGGCAATCAGCCCCAGCATTTT.

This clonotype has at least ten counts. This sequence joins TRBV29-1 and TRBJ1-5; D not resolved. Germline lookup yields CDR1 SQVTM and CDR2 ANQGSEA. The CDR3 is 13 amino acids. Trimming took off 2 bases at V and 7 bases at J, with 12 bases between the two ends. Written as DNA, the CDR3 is TGCAGCGTTGAATACGGGGATGGGCAGCCCCAGCATTTT. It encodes CSVEYGDGQPQHF. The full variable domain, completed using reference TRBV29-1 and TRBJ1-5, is SAVISQKPSRDICQRGTSLTIQCQVDSQVTMMFWYRQQPGQSLTLIATANQGSEATYESGFVIDKFPISRPNLTFSTLTVSNMSPEDSSIYLCSVEYGDGQPQHFGDGTRLSIL.